A selection of T cell receptor beta chains follows, all from one sample in a study of blood T cell repertoires in COVID-19. TCRdb's copy holds only in-frame clones and misses some; the assay was immunoSEQ multiplex PCR. The sample includes about 130,000 clones, 85% to 90% seen only once; the top ten take just under 3%. Sequencing was performed on peripheral blood. The receptors come from a man aged 55 to 70 with active or convalescent COVID-19. Each CDR3 is given with its conserved first and last residue. The D gene is left open where the match is weak. Clone sizes are given selectively: once, few, many, or a class where the clone is expanded.

size: -
D: TRBD1
V: TRBV6-5
J: TRBJ1-1
DNA: TGTGCCAGCAGTAGACGACAGGGTGAAGCTTTCTTT
CDR3: CASSRRQGEAFF

size: -
D: -
V: TRBV5-4
J: TRBJ2-3
DNA: TGTGCCAGCGGCGGTCCTTACACAGATACGCAGTATTTT
CDR3: CASGGPYTDTQYF

size: -
D: -
V: TRBV6-6
J: TRBJ1-1
DNA: TGTGCCAGCAGTATCCCCCAGGGAACTGAAGCTTTCTTT
CDR3: CASSIPQGTEAFF

size: -
D: -
V: TRBV11-2
J: TRBJ2-7
DNA: TGTGCCAGCAGCTCTAGGGGCGAGCAGTACTTC
CDR3: CASSSRGEQYF

size: few
D: -
V: TRBV11-3
J: TRBJ1-1
DNA: TGTGCCAGGTTTCAGGGTGGAGCTTTCTTT
CDR3: CARFQGGAFF

size: -
D: -
V: TRBV11-2
J: TRBJ2-1
DNA: TGTGCCAGCAGCCTGGGTAGAGGGGCGGGAAATGAGCAGTTCTTC
CDR3: CASSLGRGAGNEQFF

size: once
D: TRBD1
V: TRBV7-3
J: TRBJ1-6
DNA: TGTGCCAGCAGCGATGGGACAGGGGCTAGCTCCTATAATTCACCCCTCCACTTT
CDR3: CASSDGTGASSYNSPLHF

size: -
D: -
V: TRBV5-4
J: TRBJ1-1
DNA: TGTGCCAGCGCTTACCGAGAGGGGAACACTGAAGCTTTCTTT
CDR3: CASAYREGNTEAFF

size: -
D: TRBD1
V: TRBV18
J: TRBJ1-1
DNA: TGTGCCAGCTCATCCCAGGGGGTCGCTGAAGCTTTCTTT
CDR3: CASSSQGVAEAFF

size: -
D: TRBD2
V: TRBV29-1
J: TRBJ2-7
DNA: TGCAGCGTCAAGATAGCGGGAGGGCCCTACGAGCAGTACTTC
CDR3: CSVKIAGGPYEQYF

size: -
D: -
V: TRBV24-1
J: TRBJ1-2
DNA: TGTGCCACCAGTGGAATTGGGGCTAGCGATGGCTACACCTTC
CDR3: CATSGIGASDGYTF

size: -
D: -
V: TRBV2
J: TRBJ1-1
DNA: TGTGCCAGCAGTCTTAGACAGCTACTGAACACTGAAGCTTTCTTT
CDR3: CASSLRQLLNTEAFF

size: -
D: -
V: TRBV3-1/TRBV3-2
J: TRBJ1-1
DNA: TGTGCCAGCAGCCACCGACAGGTTAACACTGAAGCTTTCTTT
CDR3: CASSHRQVNTEAFF

size: -
D: TRBD2
V: TRBV18
J: TRBJ2-1
DNA: TGTGCCAGCTCACCGCTAGCGGGAGGCCAAAATGAGCAGTTCTTC
CDR3: CASSPLAGGQNEQFF

size: -
D: -
V: TRBV10-3
J: TRBJ2-1
DNA: TGTGCCATCAGTGACGACAGAGGTGGGGATGAGCAGTTCTTC
CDR3: CAISDDRGGDEQFF

size: -
D: -
V: TRBV4-3
J: TRBJ1-6
DNA: TGCGCCAGCAGCCAAGAGGCCAGGTCACCCCTCCACTTT
CDR3: CASSQEARSPLHF

size: -
D: TRBD2
V: TRBV5-6
J: TRBJ2-3
DNA: TGTGCCAGCAGCTTGTTGGGCGGGGGTGGCACAGATACGCAGTATTTT
CDR3: CASSLLGGGGTDTQYF

size: -
D: TRBD1
V: TRBV27
J: TRBJ2-4
DNA: TGTGCCAGCAGTTCCCGGGACAGGGGAACCAAAAACATTCAGTACTTC
CDR3: CASSSRDRGTKNIQYF

size: -
D: -
V: TRBV28
J: TRBJ1-5
DNA: TGTGCCAGCAGTTCCGGGACAACGAACAATCAGCCCCAGCATTTT
CDR3: CASSSGTTNNQPQHF

size: -
D: -
V: TRBV4-3
J: TRBJ2-7
DNA: TGCGCCAGCAGCCAGGGTACTAGCCACGAGCAGTACTTC
CDR3: CASSQGTSHEQYF

size: -
D: TRBD1
V: TRBV18
J: TRBJ1-1
DNA: TGTGCCAGCTCAAGGACAGGAAACACTGAAGCTTTCTTT
CDR3: CASSRTGNTEAFF

size: -
D: -
V: TRBV5-1
J: TRBJ2-3
DNA: TGCGCCAGCAGCTCACCTCAGGGGCTACCCGGAGATACGCAGTATTTT
CDR3: CASSSPQGLPGDTQYF